The 18 T cell receptor beta chains reported below all come from one sample, sequenced in a study of cytomegalovirus exposure and HLA in healthy donors. PCR amplification relied on 60 Vbeta primers (plus 13 Jbeta primers). Here immunoSEQ multiplex PCR was the method, and the copy in TCRdb shows in-frame clones only, minus some. The sample has approximately 70,000 clones; roughly four fifths are singletons. The sample taken for sequencing was PBMCs. Every receptor here comes from a man aged 45-60 years in good health and CMV-seronegative.

J is TRBJ1-1 and V is TRBV20-1; maybe TRBD1 (5 bases). The CDR3 runs 11 residues. Germline CDR1 reads DFQATT; CDR2 reads SNEGSKA (reference sequence). V gave up 2 bases and J gave up 6 bases, with 7 bases separating them. CDR3 in amino acids: CSARSGSEAFF. The CDR3 nucleotides read TGCAGTGCTAGATCAGGGTCTGAAGCTTTCTTT.

This clone was picked up a small number of times. The gene calls are TRBV27 and TRBJ2-5, with D unresolved. The V gene lost 2 bases and the J gene lost 5 bases, with 12 bases spanning the gap. CDR1 and CDR2 (germline): MNHEY, SMNVEV (reference sequence). This CDR3 comprises 14 residues. In nucleotides, the CDR3 is TGTGCCAGCAGTTTAAGAGGTCCTGGGGAGACCCAGTACTTC. This sequence encodes CASSLRGPGETQYF.

J is TRBJ2-5 and V is TRBV7-6; 9 positions agree with TRBD1. The CDR3 length is 15 residues. Germline lookup yields CDR1 SGHVS and CDR2 FNYEAQ. Trimming cost V 5 bases and J 6 bases; bases outside gene matches: 10. DNA for the CDR3: TGTGCCAGCAGCCATACCCGGGACAGGGATCAGACCCAGTACTTC. Its translation is CASSHTRDRDQTQYF. The full variable domain, in which reference TRBV7-6 and TRBJ2-5 provide the parts outside the CDR3, is GAGVSQSPRYKVTKRGQDVALRCDPISGHVSLYWYRQALGQGPEFLTYFNYEAQQDKSGLPNDRFSAERPEGSISTLTIQRTEQRDSAMYRCASSHTRDRDQTQYFGPGTRLLVL.

The gene calls are TRBV29-1 and TRBJ2-3; TRBD1 matches at 11 bases. The CDR3 is 17 amino acids. Per the germline V gene, CDR1 is SQVTM and CDR2 is ANQGSEA. J was trimmed by 6 bases and V by 6 bases; bases with no gene match: 17. The CDR3 DNA reads as TGCAGCGTGGACAGGGGGCGTCGCTACGGGACCGCCGATACGCAGTATTTT. It encodes CSVDRGRRYGTADTQYF.

Written as DNA, the CDR3 is TGTGCCAGCACCACGGGGGGGCAAAACTATCAGCCCCAGCATTTT. Amino acid sequence: CASTTGGQNYQPQHF. V gene TRBV2 combines with J gene TRBJ1-5; TRBD1 is a possible D gene (6 bases). This CDR3 is 15 amino acids long. Germline assignment: CDR1 SNHLY and CDR2 FYNNEI. V was pared by 7 bases and J by 5 bases, with 18 bases between.

The chain carries TRBV5-4 and TRBJ1-1; TRBD1 matches at 9 bases. Germline loops: CDR1 SGHNT, CDR2 YYREEE (reference sequence). V lost 4 bases to trimming and J lost 5 bases; unmatched junction nucleotides: 6. The CDR3 is 14 amino acids. CDR3 region: CASSHLTGGTEAFF. CDR3 sequence (DNA): TGTGCCAGCAGCCATTTGACAGGGGGAACTGAAGCTTTCTTT. The full variable domain, rest sourced from reference TRBV5-4 and TRBJ1-1, is ETGVTQSPTHLIKTRGQQVTLRCSSQSGHNTVSWYQQALGQGPQFIFQYYREEENGRGNFPPRFSGLQFPNYSSELNVNALELDDSALYLCASSHLTGGTEAFFGQGTRLTVV.

This chain connects TRBV19 to TRBJ1-4; possibly TRBD1 for D (6 bases). V was pared by 6 bases and J by 4 bases, with 9 bases between. The CDR3 is made up of 13 amino acids. Germline-derived CDR1 and CDR2 are LNHDA and SQIVND (reference sequence). Here the CDR3 DNA reads TGTGCCAGTAGAGGACAGTATAATGAAAAACTGTTTTTT. It is translated as CASRGQYNEKLFF.

V is TRBV10-1 and J is TRBJ2-7; tentatively, D is TRBD1 (5 bases). Trimming shortened V by 2 bases and J by 2 bases, and 13 bases separated the two germline ends. Germline CDR1 WNHNN, CDR2 SYGVQD (reference sequence). The CDR3 contains 15 residues. CDR3 sequence: CASSEGSTGAYEQYF. CDR3 DNA sequence: TGCGCCAGCAGTGAGGGGTCCACAGGAGCCTACGAGCAGTACTTC.

This chain joins TRBV5-4 and TRBJ2-4, with a tentative D call TRBD1 (8 bases). The CDR3 has 15 amino acids. From germline, CDR1 is SGHNT and CDR2 YYREEE (reference sequence). With 5 bases removed from V and 5 bases from J, the gap between germline ends came to 17 bases. The CDR3 here is CASRKNTGGENIQYF. For the CDR3, the DNA is TGTGCCAGCAGAAAAAACACAGGGGGGGAAAACATTCAGTACTTC.

The chain employs TRBV5-4 and TRBJ1-2; 7 nucleotides line up with TRBD1. The CDR3 has 18 amino acids. CDR1 SGHNT and CDR2 YYREEE come from the germline V gene (reference sequence). V lost 0 bases, J lost 10 bases, and 21 bases stayed unmatched. This chain's CDR3 is CASSLGPGQINFRSDYTF. In nucleotides, the CDR3 is TGTGCCAGCAGCTTGGGTCCGGGACAGATCAACTTCCGAAGCGACTACACCTTC.

The chain couples TRBV7-9 to TRBJ1-1, with D unclear. There are 13 residues in the CDR3. V lost 5 bases, J lost 1 base, and 8 bases lay in between. Per germline, CDR1 SEHNR and CDR2 FQNEAQ (reference sequence). The CDR3 sequence is CASSENRNTEAFF. The CDR3 DNA reads as TGTGCCAGCAGCGAAAACAGGAACACTGAAGCTTTCTTT.

This rearrangement joins TRBV7-3 to TRBJ2-7; D may be TRBD2 (5 bases). Trimming removed 5 bases from V and 6 bases from J, with 8 bases in between. The CDR3 runs 11 residues. CDR1 and CDR2 (germline): SGHTA, FQGTGA. The CDR3 DNA follows: TGTGCCAGCAGCCGGGATCGCGAGCAGTACTTC. Residues: CASSRDREQYF.

The chain links TRBV2 to TRBJ2-1, with 8 positions matching TRBD2. The CDR3 contains 13 residues. CDR1 and CDR2 from the germline V gene are SNHLY and FYNNEI. Trimming took 6 bases from V and 6 from J; bases not matched to a gene: 4. The CDR3 nucleotides are TGTGCCAGCAGACGGGAGGGAGCCAATGAGCAGTTCTTC. It is translated as CASRREGANEQFF.

The V and J genes are TRBV29-1 and TRBJ2-3; D remains unclear. Trimming cost V 2 bases and J 11 bases, with 14 bases left between them. The CDR3 covers 12 residues. Per germline, CDR1 SQVTM and CDR2 ANQGSEA. Written as DNA, the CDR3 is TGCAGCGTTGAACGATCACCCCACGGGCAGTATTTT. It specifies CSVERSPHGQYF.

The genes are TRBV6-1 and TRBJ2-4; 8 bases are a match to TRBD1. The junction had 2 bases not matched to a gene; V was cut back by 3 bases and J by 1 base. CDR3 size: 15 residues. Germline V gene sequence: CDR1 MNHNS, CDR2 SASEGT. The chain's CDR3 is CASSDRGLAKNIQYF. The CDR3 DNA sequence: TGTGCCAGCAGTGACAGGGGGCTGGCCAAAAACATTCAGTACTTC.

V usage is TRBV5-1 and J usage is TRBJ2-3, with D uncertain. The V end was cut by 4 bases, the J end by 3 bases, with 9 bases between. Looked up from germline, CDR1 is SGHRS and CDR2 is YFSETQ. The CDR3 totals 13 residues. CDR3 nucleotide sequence: TGCGCCAGCAGCATGTCCGGGACAGATACGCAGTATTTT. Its translation is CASSMSGTDTQYF.

The chain couples TRBV11-2 to TRBJ2-2; 9 positions match TRBD1. The CDR3 extends over 16 amino acids. The germline gives CDR1 SGHAT, CDR2 FQNNGV. Trimming took 5 bases from V and 1 from J; bases not matched to a gene: 5. The CDR3 is CASSTPGQGNTGELFF. CDR3 bases: TGTGCCAGCAGCACCCCGGGACAGGGGAACACCGGGGAGCTGTTTTTT.

The chain employs TRBV5-1 and TRBJ2-3; D unresolved. The CDR3 sequence is 13 residues long. The V end lost 4 bases, the J end lost 4 bases, and 10 bases lay between the germline ends. Germline V lookup: CDR1 SGHRS, CDR2 YFSETQ. The CDR3: CASSQGSADTQYF. Here the CDR3 DNA reads TGCGCCAGCAGCCAAGGCAGCGCAGATACGCAGTATTTT.